The source of this T cell receptor beta chain is a study of blood T cell repertoires in COVID-19. Study at large: Samples taken during acute and convalescent COVID-19 were collected in the United States, Italy and Spain. PBMCs, B-cell-depleted T cells, or T cells were the source of the cDNA or gDNA that made up the material.

Authors' processing steps: Amplification with reference gene primers provided the estimates of nucleated cell counts. Measured with immunoSEQ multiplex PCR; TCRdb has only the in-frame clones, and not every one. V, J and clone size reflect that table, while D and trimming were determined from the DNA. This table holds 91,000 or so clones, about 86% found once. The CDR3 length is 16 residues. Unmatched junction bases numbered 9, after V lost 2 bases and J lost 4 bases. In germline, CDR1 is SGHRS, CDR2 YFSETQ. The sequenced sample was peripheral blood. The source is a woman aged 55-69 years in a cohort sampled during active or convalescent COVID-19. The chain combines TRBV5-1 with TRBJ2-7; TRBD1 aligns across 10 bases. The CDR3 coding sequence is TGCGCCAGCAGCTTATTAGCCCCGGGACAGGGGTACGAGCAGTACTTC. Encoded protein: CASSLLAPGQGYEQYF.